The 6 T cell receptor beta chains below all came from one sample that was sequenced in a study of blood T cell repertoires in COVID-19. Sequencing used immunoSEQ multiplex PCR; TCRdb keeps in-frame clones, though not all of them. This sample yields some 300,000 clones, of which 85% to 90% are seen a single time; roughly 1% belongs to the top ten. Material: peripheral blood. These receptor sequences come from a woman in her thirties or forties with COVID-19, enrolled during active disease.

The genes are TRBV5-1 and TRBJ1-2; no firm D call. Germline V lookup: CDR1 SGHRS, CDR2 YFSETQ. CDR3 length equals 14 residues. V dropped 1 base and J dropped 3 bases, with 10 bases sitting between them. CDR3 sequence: CASSLTGNHYGYTF. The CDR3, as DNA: TGCGCCAGCAGCTTGACGGGAAACCACTATGGCTACACCTTC.

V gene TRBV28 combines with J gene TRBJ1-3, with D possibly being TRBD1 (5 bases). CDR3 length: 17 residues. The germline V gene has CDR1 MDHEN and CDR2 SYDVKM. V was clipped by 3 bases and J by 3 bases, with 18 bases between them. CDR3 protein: CASSFSGRAKLGNTIYF. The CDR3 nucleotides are TGTGCCAGCAGTTTTAGTGGCAGGGCGAAACTTGGAAACACCATATATTTT.

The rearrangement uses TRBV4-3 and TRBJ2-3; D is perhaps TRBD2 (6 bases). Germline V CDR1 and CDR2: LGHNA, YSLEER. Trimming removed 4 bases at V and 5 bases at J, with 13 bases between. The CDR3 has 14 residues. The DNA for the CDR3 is TGCGCCAGCAGCCCCGAGGGAGGAGGAGATACGCAGTATTTT. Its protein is CASSPEGGGDTQYF.

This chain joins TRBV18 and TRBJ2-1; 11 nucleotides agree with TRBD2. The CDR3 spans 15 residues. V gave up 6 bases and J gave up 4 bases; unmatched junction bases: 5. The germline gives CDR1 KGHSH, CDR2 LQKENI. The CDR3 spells CASSGTSGTYNEQFF. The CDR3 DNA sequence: TGTGCCAGCTCTGGGACTAGCGGTACTTACAATGAGCAGTTCTTC.

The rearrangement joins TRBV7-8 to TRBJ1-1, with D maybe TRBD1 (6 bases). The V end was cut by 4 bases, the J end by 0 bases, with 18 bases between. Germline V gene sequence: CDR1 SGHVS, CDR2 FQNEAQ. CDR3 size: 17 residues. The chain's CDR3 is CASSYREAKAMNTEAFF. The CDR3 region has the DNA TGTGCCAGCAGCTACAGGGAAGCTAAGGCCATGAACACTGAAGCTTTCTTT. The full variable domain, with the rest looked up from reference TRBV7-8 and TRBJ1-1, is GAGVSQSPRYKVAKRGQDVALRCDPISGHVSLFWYQQALGQGPEFLTYFQNEAQLDKSGLPSDRFFAERPEGSVSTLKIQRTQQEDSAVYLCASSYREAKAMNTEAFFGQGTRLTVV.

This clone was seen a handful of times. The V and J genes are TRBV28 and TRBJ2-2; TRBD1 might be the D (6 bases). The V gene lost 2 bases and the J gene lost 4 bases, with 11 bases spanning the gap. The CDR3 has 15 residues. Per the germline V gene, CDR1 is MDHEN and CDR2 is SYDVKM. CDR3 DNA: TGTGCCAGCAGTTTAGGACAGAGCGTCACCGGGGAGCTGTTTTTT. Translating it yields CASSLGQSVTGELFF.